Sequencing of this TCR beta chain was carried out in a study of T cells in Graves' hyperthyroidism and ophthalmopathy. Study-level points and caveats: Prediction of ophthalmopathy progression came a median roughly 7.1 months pre-onset. Blood samples included most of the expanded thyroid clonotypes exceeding 0.001.

Between the trimmed V and J ends, which lost 4 bases and 2 bases, there was a span of 20 bases. Germline loops: CDR1 SQVTM, CDR2 ANQGSEA. The CDR3 consists of 16 residues. Many counts were recorded for this clonotype. Antigen unknown. Researchers amplified the TCR beta CDR3 regions from RNA transcripts. The HTBI set primed first-round TCR CDR3 RT-PCR. One entry per CDR3 protein, called by TCRdb with MiXCR from the multiplex PCR reads. The sample contains approximately 610,000 distinct CDR3 sequences, about 15% of which appear only once. Ophthalmopathy patients had moderate-to-severe active disease, CAS ≥3, NOSPECS ≥4, and disease duration under 3 months. It was uncontrolled infection, other autoimmune disease, pregnancy or lactation that excluded patients.

Sequencing used blood. The origin of this receptor is a woman aged 40 to 50 with Graves' ophthalmopathy. The chain recombines TRBV29-1 with TRBJ2-5; the D gene is possibly TRBD2 (6 bases). In nucleotides, the CDR3 is TGCAGCGTTGTGCGGGAACGATTAAGAATTCAAGAGACCCAGTACTTC. Translation: CSVVRERLRIQETQYF.